The clone carrying this T cell receptor beta chain was seen just once. These data are taken from a study of blood T cell repertoires in COVID-19. As handled by the study authors: Amplification of reference gene primers was used by the study to estimate nucleated cell counts. Produced via immunoSEQ multiplex PCR; TCRdb's table is partial and in-frame only. The V and J calls and clone size were taken over from that table, and D and trimming were inferred from the DNA. The sample includes tens of thousands of clones, around 91% of them seen just once. This sequence originates from a man between 65 and 85 years old with active or convalescent COVID-19. The specimen sequenced was peripheral blood.

CDR3: CASSARGQGNYGYTF. CDR3 DNA sequence: TGTGCCAGCTCCGCTAGAGGACAGGGAAACTATGGCTACACCTTC. This rearrangement joins TRBV18 to TRBJ1-2; 8 positions agree with TRBD1. V shed 6 bases and J 2 bases; nucleotides not matched to a gene: 8. This CDR3 is 15 amino acids long. The V gene's germline CDR1 is KGHSH and CDR2 LQKENI.